This T cell receptor (beta chain) was captured in a study of cytomegalovirus exposure and HLA in healthy donors. Points from the study as a whole: Rates of TCR association differed by HLA locus in a later analysis, with DRB1 highest and HLA-C lowest. A few V segments could not be told apart, such as TRBV6-2 and TRBV6-3, and were left out. Another analysis was done later, and it associated 16,951 TCR beta sequences with HLA alleles at 0.05 false discovery rate. According to reports, the classifier identified cytomegalovirus status with high specificity and sensitivity.

The PCR used 60 Vbeta and 13 Jbeta primers. Some clones are missing from TCRdb's copy, which holds only in-frame ones; the method was immunoSEQ multiplex PCR. In the table there are approximately 150,000 clones, about 72% of which are singletons. Remarks on this clone: Its antigen remains unknown.

V lost 7 bases, J lost 7 bases, and 14 bases lay in between. The CDR3 loop spans 12 amino acids. Germline values: CDR1 MNHNY, CDR2 SVGAGI (reference sequence). Sequenced sample: PBMCs. This sequence originates from a man aged 55 to 70 in good health and CMV-seronegative. The chain has TRBV6-6 and TRBJ2-7, with D possibly matching TRBD2 (5 bases). The CDR3 is CASIDSRGEQYF. The CDR3 nucleotides are TGTGCCAGCATAGACTCCCGGGGAGAGCAGTACTTC.